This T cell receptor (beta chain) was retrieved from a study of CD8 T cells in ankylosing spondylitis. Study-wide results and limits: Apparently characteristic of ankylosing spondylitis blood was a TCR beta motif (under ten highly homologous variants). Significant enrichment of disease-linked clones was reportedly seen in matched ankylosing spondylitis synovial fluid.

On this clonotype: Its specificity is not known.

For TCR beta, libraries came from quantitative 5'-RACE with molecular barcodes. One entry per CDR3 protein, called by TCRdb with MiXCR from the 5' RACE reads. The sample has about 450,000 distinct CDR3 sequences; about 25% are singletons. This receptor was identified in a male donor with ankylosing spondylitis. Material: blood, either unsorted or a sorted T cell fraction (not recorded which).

The CDR3 sequence: CASSRDRAETQYF. Written as DNA, the CDR3 is TGTGCCAGCAGCCGCGACAGGGCAGAGACCCAGTACTTC. The J gene is TRBJ2-5, the V gene TRBV12-3 or TRBV12-4, with 7 bases that match TRBD1. The CDR3 is 13 amino acids. V lost 6 bases, J lost 4 bases, and 5 bases stayed unmatched.